The sequence of this T cell receptor (beta chain) was determined in a study of cytomegalovirus exposure and HLA in healthy donors. Primers for the PCR totalled 60 Vbeta and 13 Jbeta. Clones were read by immunoSEQ multiplex PCR, and TCRdb kept only the in-frame ones, dropping some. The data show 80,000 to 95,000 clones, over 60% seen once. What was sequenced was PBMCs. This receptor was taken from a female donor in good health and CMV-seronegative.

DNA of the CDR3: TGCAGTGCTCACAGGGGAGGCGAGCAGTTCTTC. Translating gives CSAHRGGEQFF. The genes are TRBV20-1 and TRBJ2-1, with a tentative D call TRBD1 (7 bases). V was cut by 5 bases and J by 10 bases, with 12 bases left in between. CDR1 and CDR2 (germline): DFQATT, SNEGSKA (reference sequence). This CDR3 comprises 11 residues.